This T cell receptor (beta chain) derives from a study of vaccination and CD4 T cells after COVID-19. Study-wide context: Stimulation used overlapping spike peptides from SARS-CoV-2, HCoV-NL63, HCoV-OC43 and HCoV-229E.

The Oncomine TCR Beta short-read assay was applied to DNA of cultured CD4+ T cells. TCRdb reanalysed the PCR reads using MiXCR and keeps one entry per CDR3 protein. This sample has roughly 10,000 distinct CDR3 sequences; about three quarters occur once, and the top ten carry about 9.3%. Per the germline V gene, CDR1 is ENHRY and CDR2 is SYGVKD. This CDR3 has 14 residues. Trimming pared 4 bases from V and 4 bases from J, leaving 11 bases between. This clonotype was detected a few times. Antigen: not known. Treatment reported: approximately nine-day PBMC culture with coronavirus spike peptide pools or control peptides (ViraFEST assay). IL-2 (about 10 IU/ml) and peptide pools (roughly 10 ug/ml) were added to cultures of approximately 2 million PBMCs per well.

The V and J genes are TRBV10-3 and TRBJ1-5; D unclear. The sample taken for sequencing was CD4+ T cells from blood, cultured in vitro. This TCR came from a human donor who had recovered from COVID-19. The CDR3 DNA reads as TGTGCCATCAGTGCCCAGGACGGTAATCAGCCCCAGCATTTT. Translating gives CAISAQDGNQPQHF.